Here is one TCR beta chain with its context. Antigen unknown. With 3 bases removed from V and 7 bases from J, the gap between germline ends came to 5 bases. Germline lookup yields CDR1 SGHVS and CDR2 FQNEAQ. CDR3 length equals 11 residues. These data originate in a study of CD8+CD57+ T cells in acquired aplastic anemia. Study in general: An average of 3.2 ug of DNA was obtained from sorted CD4+ and CD8+ cells. Findings and limits, study-wide: CD8+ Simpson's diversity in patients was not significantly different from that in controls.

Patients who underwent sequencing had shown CD8+CD57+ cell expansion by flow cytometry. None of the patients had been given any therapy when their blood was sampled. According to the study, genomic DNA was the template for TCR beta VDJ and CDR3 profiling. TCRdb itself ran the reads through MiXCR, one entry per CDR3 protein. The sample carries 50,000 or so distinct CDR3 sequences, 55% to 70% recorded once. The genes are TRBV7-8 and TRBJ2-3; D uncertain. Sequenced sample: sorted CD4+, CD8+, or CD8+CD57+ T cells (not recorded which) from PBMCs. The origin of this receptor is a human donor with aplastic anemia. This chain's CDR3 is CASSLFYTQYF. The CDR3 DNA sequence: TGTGCCAGCAGCTTGTTTTATACGCAGTATTTT.